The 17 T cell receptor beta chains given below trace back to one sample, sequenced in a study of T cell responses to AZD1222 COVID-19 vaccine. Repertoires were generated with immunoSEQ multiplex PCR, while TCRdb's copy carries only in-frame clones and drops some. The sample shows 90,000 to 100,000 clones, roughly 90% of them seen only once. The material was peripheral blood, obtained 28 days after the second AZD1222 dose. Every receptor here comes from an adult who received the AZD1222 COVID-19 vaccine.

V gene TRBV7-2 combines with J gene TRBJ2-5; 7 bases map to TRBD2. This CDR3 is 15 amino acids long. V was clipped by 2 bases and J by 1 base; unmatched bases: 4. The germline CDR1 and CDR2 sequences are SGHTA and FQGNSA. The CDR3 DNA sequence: TGTGCCAGCAGCTTAAACCTAGCGGTCCAAGAGACCCAGTACTTC. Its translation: CASSLNLAVQETQYF.

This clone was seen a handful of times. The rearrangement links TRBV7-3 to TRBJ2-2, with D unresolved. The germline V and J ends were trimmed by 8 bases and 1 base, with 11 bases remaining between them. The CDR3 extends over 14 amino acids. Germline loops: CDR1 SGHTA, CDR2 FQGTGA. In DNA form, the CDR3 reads TGTGCCAGCCGAGACCTCGGGAACACCGGGGAGCTGTTTTTT. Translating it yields CASRDLGNTGELFF.

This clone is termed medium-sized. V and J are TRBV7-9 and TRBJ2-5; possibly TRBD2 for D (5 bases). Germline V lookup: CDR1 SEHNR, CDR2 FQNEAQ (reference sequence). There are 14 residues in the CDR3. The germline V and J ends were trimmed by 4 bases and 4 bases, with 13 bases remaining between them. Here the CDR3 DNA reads TGTGCCAGCAGCTCCGGACTTGCCCCAGAGACCCAGTACTTC. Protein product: CASSSGLAPETQYF.

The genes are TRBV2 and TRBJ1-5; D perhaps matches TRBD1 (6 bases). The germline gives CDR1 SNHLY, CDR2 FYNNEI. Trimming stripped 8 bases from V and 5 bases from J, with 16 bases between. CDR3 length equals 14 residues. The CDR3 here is CASEGTRRHQPQHF. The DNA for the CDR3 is TGTGCCAGCGAAGGGACACGGAGACATCAGCCCCAGCATTTT.

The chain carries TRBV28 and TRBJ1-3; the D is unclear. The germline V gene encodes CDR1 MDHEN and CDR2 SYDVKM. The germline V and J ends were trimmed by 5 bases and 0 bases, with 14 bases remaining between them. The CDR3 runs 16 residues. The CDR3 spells CASSQPGLSSGNTIYF. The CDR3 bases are TGTGCCAGCAGTCAACCGGGCCTAAGCTCTGGAAACACCATATATTTT.

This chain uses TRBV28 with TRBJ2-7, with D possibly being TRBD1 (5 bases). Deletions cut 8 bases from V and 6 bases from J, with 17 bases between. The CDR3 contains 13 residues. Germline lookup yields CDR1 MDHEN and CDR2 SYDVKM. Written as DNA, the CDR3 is TGTGCCAGCCTCCAGGGAAATATGGCCGAGCAGTACTTC. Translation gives CASLQGNMAEQYF.

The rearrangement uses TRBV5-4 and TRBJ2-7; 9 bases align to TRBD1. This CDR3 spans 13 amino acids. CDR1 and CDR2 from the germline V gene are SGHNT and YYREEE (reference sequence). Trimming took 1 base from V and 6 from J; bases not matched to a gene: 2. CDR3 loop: CASSLTGGTEQYF. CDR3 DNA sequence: TGTGCCAGCAGCTTGACAGGGGGCACCGAGCAGTACTTC.

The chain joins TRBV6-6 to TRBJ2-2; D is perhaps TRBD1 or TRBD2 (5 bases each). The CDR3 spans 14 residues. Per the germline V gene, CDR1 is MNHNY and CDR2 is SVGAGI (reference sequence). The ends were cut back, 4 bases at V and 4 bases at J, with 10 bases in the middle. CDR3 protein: CASSFTGGTGELFF. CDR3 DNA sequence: TGTGCCAGCAGTTTCACTGGGGGCACCGGGGAGCTGTTTTTT.

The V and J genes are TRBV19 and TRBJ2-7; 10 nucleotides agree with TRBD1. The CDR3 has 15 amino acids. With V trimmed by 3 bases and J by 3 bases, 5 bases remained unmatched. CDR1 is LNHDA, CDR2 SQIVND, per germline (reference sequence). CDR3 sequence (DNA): TGTGCCAGTAGTATGTTTGGGACAGGGGTCTACGAGCAGTACTTC. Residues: CASSMFGTGVYEQYF.

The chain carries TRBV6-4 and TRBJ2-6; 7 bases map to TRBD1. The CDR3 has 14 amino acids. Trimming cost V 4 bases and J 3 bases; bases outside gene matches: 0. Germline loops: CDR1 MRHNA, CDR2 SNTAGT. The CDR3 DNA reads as TGTGCCAGCAGTGGGACAGGTGGGGCCAACGTCCTGACTTTC. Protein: CASSGTGGANVLTF.

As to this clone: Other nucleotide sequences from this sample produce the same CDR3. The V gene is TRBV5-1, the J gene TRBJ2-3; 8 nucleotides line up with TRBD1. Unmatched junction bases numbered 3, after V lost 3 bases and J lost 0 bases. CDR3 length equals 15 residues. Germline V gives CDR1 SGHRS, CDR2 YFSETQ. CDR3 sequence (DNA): TGCGCCAGCAGCTCCAGGACAGGGAGCACAGATACGCAGTATTTT. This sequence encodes CASSSRTGSTDTQYF.

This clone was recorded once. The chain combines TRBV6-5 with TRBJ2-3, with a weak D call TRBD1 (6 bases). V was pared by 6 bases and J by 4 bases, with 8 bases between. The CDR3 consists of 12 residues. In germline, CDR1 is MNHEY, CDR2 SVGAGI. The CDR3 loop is CASRGAADTQYF. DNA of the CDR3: TGTGCCAGCAGGGGGGCGGCAGATACGCAGTATTTT.

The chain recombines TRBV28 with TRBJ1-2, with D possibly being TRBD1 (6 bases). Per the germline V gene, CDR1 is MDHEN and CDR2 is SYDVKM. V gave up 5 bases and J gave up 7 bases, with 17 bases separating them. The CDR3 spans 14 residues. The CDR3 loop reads CASSAQGFVSGYTF. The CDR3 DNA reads TGTGCCAGCAGTGCACAGGGATTTGTTTCTGGCTACACCTTC.

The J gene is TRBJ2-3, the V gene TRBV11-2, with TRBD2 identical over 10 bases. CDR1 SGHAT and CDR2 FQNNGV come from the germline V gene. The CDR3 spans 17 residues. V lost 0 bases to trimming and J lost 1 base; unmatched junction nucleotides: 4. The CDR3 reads CASSLERLAGGTDTQYF. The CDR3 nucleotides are TGTGCCAGCAGCTTAGAAAGGCTAGCGGGGGGCACAGATACGCAGTATTTT.

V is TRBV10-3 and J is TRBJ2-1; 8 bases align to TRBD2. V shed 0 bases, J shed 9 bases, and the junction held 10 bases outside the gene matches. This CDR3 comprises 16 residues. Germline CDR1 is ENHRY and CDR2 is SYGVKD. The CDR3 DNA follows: TGTGCCATCAGTGAGTCGACGGGACTAGGGATGGGTGAGCAGTTCTTC. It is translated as CAISESTGLGMGEQFF.

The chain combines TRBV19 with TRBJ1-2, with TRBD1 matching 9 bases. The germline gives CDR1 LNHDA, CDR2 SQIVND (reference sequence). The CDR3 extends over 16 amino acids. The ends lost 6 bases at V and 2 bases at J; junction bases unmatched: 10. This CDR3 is CASSPPGTGINYGYTF. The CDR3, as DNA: TGTGCCAGTAGCCCACCCGGGACAGGGATCAACTATGGCTACACCTTC. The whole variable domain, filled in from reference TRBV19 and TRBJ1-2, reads DGGITQSPKYLFRKEGQNVTLSCEQNLNHDAMYWYRQDPGQGLRLIYYSQIVNDFQKGDIAEGYSVSREKKESFPLTVTSAQKNPTAFYLCASSPPGTGINYGYTFGSGTRLTVV.

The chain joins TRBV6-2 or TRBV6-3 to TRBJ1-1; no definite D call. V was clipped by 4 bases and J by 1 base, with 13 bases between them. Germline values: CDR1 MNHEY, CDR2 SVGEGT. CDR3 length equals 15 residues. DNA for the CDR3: TGTGCCAGCAGTTCGAGGGTAGAGGGGAACACTGAAGCTTTCTTT. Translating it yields CASSSRVEGNTEAFF.